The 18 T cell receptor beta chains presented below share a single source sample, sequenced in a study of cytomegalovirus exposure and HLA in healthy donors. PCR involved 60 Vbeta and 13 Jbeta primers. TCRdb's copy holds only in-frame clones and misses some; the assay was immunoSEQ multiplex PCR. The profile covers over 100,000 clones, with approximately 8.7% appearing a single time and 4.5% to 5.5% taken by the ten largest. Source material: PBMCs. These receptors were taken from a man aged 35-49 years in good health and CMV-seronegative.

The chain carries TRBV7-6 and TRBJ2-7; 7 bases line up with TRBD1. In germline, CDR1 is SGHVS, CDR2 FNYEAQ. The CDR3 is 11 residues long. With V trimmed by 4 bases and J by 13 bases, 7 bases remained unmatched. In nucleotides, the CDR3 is TGTGCCAGCAGCTCCCGACAGGGTGGTTACTTC. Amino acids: CASSSRQGGYF.

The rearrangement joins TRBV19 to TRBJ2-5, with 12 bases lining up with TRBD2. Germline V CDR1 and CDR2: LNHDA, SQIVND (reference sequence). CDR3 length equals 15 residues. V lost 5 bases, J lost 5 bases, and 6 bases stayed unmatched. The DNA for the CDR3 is TGTGCCAGTAGTCCCAGACTAGCGGGGGAGGAGACCCAGTACTTC. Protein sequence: CASSPRLAGEETQYF.

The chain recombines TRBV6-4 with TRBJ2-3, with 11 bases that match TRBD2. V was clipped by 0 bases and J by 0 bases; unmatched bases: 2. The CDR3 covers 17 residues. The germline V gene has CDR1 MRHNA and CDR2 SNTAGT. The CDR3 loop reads CASSDSSGGASTDTQYF. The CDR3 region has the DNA TGTGCCAGCAGTGACTCTAGCGGGGGGGCGAGCACAGATACGCAGTATTTT.

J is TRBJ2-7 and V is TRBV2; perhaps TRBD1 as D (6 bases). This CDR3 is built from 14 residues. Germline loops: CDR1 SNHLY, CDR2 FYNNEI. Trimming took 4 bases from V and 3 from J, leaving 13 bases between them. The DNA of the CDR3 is TGTGCCAGCAGTGGGGACACCGCGTTCTACGAGCAGTACTTC. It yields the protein CASSGDTAFYEQYF.

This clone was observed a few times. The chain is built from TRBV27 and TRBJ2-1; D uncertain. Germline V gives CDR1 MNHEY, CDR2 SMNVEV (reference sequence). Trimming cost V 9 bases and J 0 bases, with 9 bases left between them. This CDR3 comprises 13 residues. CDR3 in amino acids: CASTTGSYNEQFF. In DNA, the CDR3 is TGTGCCAGTACCACTGGCTCCTACAATGAGCAGTTCTTC.

Written as DNA, the CDR3 is TGCGCCAGCAGCCAAGGGTTACAGGGACGAACTGAAGCTTTCTTT. Protein sequence: CASSQGLQGRTEAFF. The genes are TRBV4-1 and TRBJ1-1, with D maybe TRBD1 (6 bases). The V gene lost 1 base and the J gene lost 5 bases, with 14 bases spanning the gap. This CDR3 contains 15 residues. Germline V gene data show CDR1 as MGHRA and CDR2 as YSYEKL.

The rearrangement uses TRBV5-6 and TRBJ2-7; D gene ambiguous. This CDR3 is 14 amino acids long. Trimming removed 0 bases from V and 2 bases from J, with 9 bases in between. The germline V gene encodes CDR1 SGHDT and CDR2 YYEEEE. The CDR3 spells CASSLVSFPYEQYF. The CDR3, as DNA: TGTGCCAGCAGCTTGGTCTCGTTTCCCTACGAGCAGTACTTC.

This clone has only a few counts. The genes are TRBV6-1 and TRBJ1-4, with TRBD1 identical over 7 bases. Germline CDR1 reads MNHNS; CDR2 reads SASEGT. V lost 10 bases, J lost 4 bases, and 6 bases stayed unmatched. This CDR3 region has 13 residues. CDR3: CAIRDSLNEKLFF. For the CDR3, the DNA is TGTGCCATCAGGGACAGTCTTAATGAAAAACTGTTTTTT.

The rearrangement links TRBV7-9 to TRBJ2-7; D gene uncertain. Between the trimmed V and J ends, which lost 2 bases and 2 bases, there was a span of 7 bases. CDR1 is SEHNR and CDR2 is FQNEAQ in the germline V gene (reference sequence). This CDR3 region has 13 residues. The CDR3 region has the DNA TGTGCCAGCAGCTTAACCAGAACCTACGAGCAGTACTTC. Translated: CASSLTRTYEQYF.

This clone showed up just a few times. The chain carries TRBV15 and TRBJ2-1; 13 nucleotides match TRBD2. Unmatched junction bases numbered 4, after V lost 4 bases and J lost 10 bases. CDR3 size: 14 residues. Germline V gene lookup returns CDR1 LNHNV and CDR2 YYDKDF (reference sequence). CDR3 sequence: CATSMGLAGWEQFF. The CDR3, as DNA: TGTGCCACCAGCATGGGACTAGCGGGATGGGAGCAGTTCTTC. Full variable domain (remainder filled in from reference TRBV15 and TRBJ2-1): DAMVIQNPRYQVTQFGKPVTLSCSQTLNHNVMYWYQQKSSQAPKLLFHYYDKDFNNEADTPDNFQSRRPNTSFCFLDIRSPGLGDTAMYLCATSMGLAGWEQFFGPGTRLTVL.

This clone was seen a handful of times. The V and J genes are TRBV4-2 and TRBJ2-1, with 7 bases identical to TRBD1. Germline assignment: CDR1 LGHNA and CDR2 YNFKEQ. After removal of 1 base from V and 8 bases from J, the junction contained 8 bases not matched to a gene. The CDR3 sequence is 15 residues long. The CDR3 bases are TGTGCCAGCAGCCAAGTACAGGGGAGTTTGGATGAGCAGTTCTTC. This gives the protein CASSQVQGSLDEQFF.

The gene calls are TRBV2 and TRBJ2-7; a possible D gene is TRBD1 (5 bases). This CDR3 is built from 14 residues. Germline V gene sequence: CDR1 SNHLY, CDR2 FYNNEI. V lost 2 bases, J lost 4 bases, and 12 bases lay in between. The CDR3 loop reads CASSERHRRYEQYF. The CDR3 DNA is TGTGCCAGCAGTGAAAGGCACAGGCGGTACGAGCAGTACTTC.

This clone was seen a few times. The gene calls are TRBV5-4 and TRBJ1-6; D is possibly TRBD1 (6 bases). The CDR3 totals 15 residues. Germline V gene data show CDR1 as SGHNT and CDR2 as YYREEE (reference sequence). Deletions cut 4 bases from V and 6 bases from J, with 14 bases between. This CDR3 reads CASSPFRGGNSPLHF. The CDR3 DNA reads TGTGCCAGCAGCCCTTTTAGGGGGGGTAATTCACCCCTCCACTTT.

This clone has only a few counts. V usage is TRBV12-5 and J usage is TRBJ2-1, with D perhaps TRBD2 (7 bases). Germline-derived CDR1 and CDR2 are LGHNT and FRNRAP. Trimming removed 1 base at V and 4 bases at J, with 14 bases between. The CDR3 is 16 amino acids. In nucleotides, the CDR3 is TGTGCTAGTGGTTTGGCTGGGGGGGCTGTATACAATGAGCAGTTCTTC. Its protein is CASGLAGGAVYNEQFF.

CDR3 residues: CASSSQGAQPQHF. The CDR3 nucleotides are TGTGCCAGTAGTAGCCAGGGGGCTCAGCCCCAGCATTTT. The chain joins TRBV19 to TRBJ1-5, with 8 bases that match TRBD1. The germline gives CDR1 LNHDA, CDR2 SQIVND (reference sequence). V gave up 4 bases and J gave up 6 bases; unmatched junction bases: 2. The CDR3 spans 13 residues.

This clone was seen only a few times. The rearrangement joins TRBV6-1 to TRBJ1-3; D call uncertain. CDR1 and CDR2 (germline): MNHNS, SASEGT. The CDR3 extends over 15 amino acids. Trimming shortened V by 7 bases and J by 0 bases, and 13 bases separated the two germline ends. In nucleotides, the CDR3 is TGTGCCAGCACCGCCAACAAAGACTCTGGAAACACCATATATTTT. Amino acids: CASTANKDSGNTIYF.

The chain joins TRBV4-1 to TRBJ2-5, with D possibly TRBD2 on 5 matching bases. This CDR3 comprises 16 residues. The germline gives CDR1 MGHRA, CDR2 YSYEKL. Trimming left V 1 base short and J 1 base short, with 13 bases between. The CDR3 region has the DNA TGCGCCAGCAGCCAAGGCGTTTTGGACTCCCAAGAGACCCAGTACTTC. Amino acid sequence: CASSQGVLDSQETQYF.

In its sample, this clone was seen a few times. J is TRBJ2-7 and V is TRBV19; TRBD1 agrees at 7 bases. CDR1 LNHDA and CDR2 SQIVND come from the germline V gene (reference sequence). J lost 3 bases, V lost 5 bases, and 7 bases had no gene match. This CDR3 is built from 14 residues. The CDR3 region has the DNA TGTGCCAGTAGTCTCTTCCCAGGGGGCTACGAGCAGTACTTC. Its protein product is CASSLFPGGYEQYF.